The T cell receptor beta chain under discussion was sequenced for a study of blood T cell repertoires in COVID-19. Study as a whole: T cells, B-cell-depleted T cells, or PBMCs provided the cDNA or gDNA that served as material.

TCRdb's table, derived via immunoSEQ multiplex PCR, lists solely in-frame clones and lacks some. The table includes roughly 450,000 clones, 90% detected once. V dropped 0 bases and J dropped 4 bases, with 12 bases sitting between them. The CDR3 has 15 residues. Germline V gene data show CDR1 as LNHDA and CDR2 as SQIVND (reference sequence). Participant reports of clinical history set cohort assignment. All recovered Cohort 3 donors got two negative PCRs, got clearance, or saw symptom resolution. The sequenced sample consisted of PBMCs or T cells enriched from blood (not recorded which). The receptor was derived from a man between 18 and 29 years old who had recovered from COVID-19. The V gene is TRBV19, the J gene TRBJ1-2; no clear D gene. The CDR3 loop is CASSIEFTVPYGYTF. For the CDR3, the DNA is TGTGCCAGTAGTATAGAGTTCACAGTCCCCTATGGCTACACCTTC.